This T cell receptor (beta chain) was identified during a study of blood T cell repertoires in COVID-19. Study summary: In each case, the material was cDNA or gDNA derived from T cells, B-cell-depleted T cells, or PBMCs.

Germline CDR1 reads SEHNR; CDR2 reads FQNEAQ (reference sequence). This CDR3 spans 15 amino acids. Trimming stripped 1 base from V and 4 bases from J, with 11 bases between. As for this clone: In the same sample, other DNA sequences code for this CDR3.

In the original analysis: Cell counts per sample came from amplifying reference gene primers. The data were produced by immunoSEQ multiplex PCR, yet TCRdb's version contains in-frame clones alone and is incomplete. For V, J and clone size, that table is used; D and trimming come from the DNA. Of 250,000 to 300,000 clones in the sample, 85% to 90% were seen once. One Seattle source followed patients from active infection through their disease course. The sequenced material came from peripheral blood. This receptor was taken from a woman aged 30 to 39 with COVID-19, enrolled during active disease. The chain has TRBV7-9 and TRBJ1-3; weak D call: TRBD1 (6 bases). For the CDR3, the DNA is TGTGCCAGCAGCTTAGATTCAGGGGCCGGAAACACCATATATTTT. This sequence encodes CASSLDSGAGNTIYF. The whole variable domain, filled in from reference TRBV7-9 and TRBJ1-3, reads DTGVSQNPRHKITKRGQNVTFRCDPISEHNRLYWYRQTLGQGPEFLTYFQNEAQLEKSRLLSDRFSAERPKGSFSTLEIQRTEQGDSAMYLCASSLDSGAGNTIYFGEGSWLTVV.